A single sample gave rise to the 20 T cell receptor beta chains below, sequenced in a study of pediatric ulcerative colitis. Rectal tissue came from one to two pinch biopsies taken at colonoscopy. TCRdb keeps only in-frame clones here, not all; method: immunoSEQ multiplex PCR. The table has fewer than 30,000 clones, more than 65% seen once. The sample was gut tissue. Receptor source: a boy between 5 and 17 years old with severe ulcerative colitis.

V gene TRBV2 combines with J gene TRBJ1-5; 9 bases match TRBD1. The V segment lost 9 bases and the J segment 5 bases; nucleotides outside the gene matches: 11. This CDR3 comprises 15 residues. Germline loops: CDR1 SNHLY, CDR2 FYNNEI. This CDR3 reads CASTGGQGSYQPQHF. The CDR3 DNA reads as TGTGCCAGTACGGGAGGACAGGGGAGCTATCAGCCCCAGCATTTT.

This CDR3 reads CASTIQGPYEQYF. DNA of the CDR3: TGTGCCAGCACGATACAGGGCCCCTACGAGCAGTACTTC. J is TRBJ2-7 and V is TRBV28; a possible D gene is TRBD1 (6 bases). V dropped 7 bases and J dropped 2 bases, with 12 bases sitting between them. Germline CDR1 is MDHEN and CDR2 is SYDVKM. This CDR3 is built from 13 residues. Drawing the rest from reference TRBV28 and TRBJ2-7, the complete variable domain is DVKVTQSSRYLVKRTGEKVFLECVQDMDHENMFWYRQDPGLGLRLIYFSYDVKMKEKGDIPEGYSVSREKKERFSLILESASTNQTSMYLCASTIQGPYEQYFGPGTRLTVT.

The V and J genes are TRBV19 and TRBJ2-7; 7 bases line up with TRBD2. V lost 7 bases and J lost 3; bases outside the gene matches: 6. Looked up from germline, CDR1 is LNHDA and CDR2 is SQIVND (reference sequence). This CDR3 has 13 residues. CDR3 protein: CASKPSGLYEQYF. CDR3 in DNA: TGTGCCAGTAAACCTAGCGGACTCTACGAGCAGTACTTC. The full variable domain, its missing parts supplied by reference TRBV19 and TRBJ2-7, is DGGITQSPKYLFRKEGQNVTLSCEQNLNHDAMYWYRQDPGQGLRLIYYSQIVNDFQKGDIAEGYSVSREKKESFPLTVTSAQKNPTAFYLCASKPSGLYEQYFGPGTRLTVT.

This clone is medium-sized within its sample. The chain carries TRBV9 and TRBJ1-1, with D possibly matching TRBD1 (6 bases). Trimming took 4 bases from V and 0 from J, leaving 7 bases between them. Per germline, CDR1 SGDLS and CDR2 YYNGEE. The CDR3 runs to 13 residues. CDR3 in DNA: TGTGCCAGCAGCTGGACAGTGAACACTGAAGCTTTCTTT. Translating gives CASSWTVNTEAFF.

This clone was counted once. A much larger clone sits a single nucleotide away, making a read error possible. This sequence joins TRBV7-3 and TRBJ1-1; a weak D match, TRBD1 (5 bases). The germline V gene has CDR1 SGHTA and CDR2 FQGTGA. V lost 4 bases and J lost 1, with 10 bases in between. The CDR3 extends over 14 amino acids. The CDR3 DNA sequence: TGTGCCAGCAGCTCAGGTGGGGGGAACACTGAAGCTTTCTTT. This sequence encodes CASSSGGGNTEAFF.

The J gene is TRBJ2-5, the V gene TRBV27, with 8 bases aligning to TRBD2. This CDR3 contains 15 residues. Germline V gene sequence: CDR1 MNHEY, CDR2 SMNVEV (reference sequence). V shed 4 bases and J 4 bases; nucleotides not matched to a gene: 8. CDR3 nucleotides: TGTGCCAGCAGTTCACGACTAGCGTTAGGAGAGACCCAGTACTTC. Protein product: CASSSRLALGETQYF.

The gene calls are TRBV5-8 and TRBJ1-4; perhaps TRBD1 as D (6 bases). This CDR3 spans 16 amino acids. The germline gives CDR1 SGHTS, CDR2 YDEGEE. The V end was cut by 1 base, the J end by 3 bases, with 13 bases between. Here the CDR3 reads CASSLRPGVANEKLFF. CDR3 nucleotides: TGTGCCAGCAGCTTGCGCCCAGGGGTTGCTAATGAAAAACTGTTTTTT.

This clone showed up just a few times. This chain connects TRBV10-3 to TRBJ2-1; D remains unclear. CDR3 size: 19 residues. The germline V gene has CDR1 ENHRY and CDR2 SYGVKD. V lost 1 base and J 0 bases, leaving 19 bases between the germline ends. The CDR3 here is CAISEWNSYQIFSYNEQFF. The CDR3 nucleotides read TGTGCCATCAGTGAGTGGAACAGCTATCAAATCTTCTCCTACAATGAGCAGTTCTTC.

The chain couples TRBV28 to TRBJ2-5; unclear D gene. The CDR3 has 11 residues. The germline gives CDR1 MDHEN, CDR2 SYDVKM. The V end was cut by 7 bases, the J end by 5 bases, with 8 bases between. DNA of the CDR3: TGTGCCAGCACCTTGGGGGAGACCCAGTACTTC. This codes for CASTLGETQYF. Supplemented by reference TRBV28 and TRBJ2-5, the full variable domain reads DVKVTQSSRYLVKRTGEKVFLECVQDMDHENMFWYRQDPGLGLRLIYFSYDVKMKEKGDIPEGYSVSREKKERFSLILESASTNQTSMYLCASTLGETQYFGPGTRLLVL.

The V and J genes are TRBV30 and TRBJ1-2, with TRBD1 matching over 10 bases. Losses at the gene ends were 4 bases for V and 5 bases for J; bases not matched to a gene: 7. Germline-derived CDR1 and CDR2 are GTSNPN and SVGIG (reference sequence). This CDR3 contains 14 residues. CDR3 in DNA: TGTGCCTGGAATTCAGGACAGGGGGGGTATGGCTACACCTTC. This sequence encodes CAWNSGQGGYGYTF.

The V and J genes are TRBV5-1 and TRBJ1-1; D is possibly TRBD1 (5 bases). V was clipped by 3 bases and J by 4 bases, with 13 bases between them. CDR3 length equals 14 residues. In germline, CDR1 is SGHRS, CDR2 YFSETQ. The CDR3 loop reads CASSYSTGGTEAFF. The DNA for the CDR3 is TGCGCCAGCAGCTATTCCACCGGGGGCACTGAAGCTTTCTTT. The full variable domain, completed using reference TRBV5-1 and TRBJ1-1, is KAGVTQTPRYLIKTRGQQVTLSCSPISGHRSVSWYQQTPGQGLQFLFEYFSETQRNKGNFPGRFSGRQFSNSRSEMNVSTLELGDSALYLCASSYSTGGTEAFFGQGTRLTVV.

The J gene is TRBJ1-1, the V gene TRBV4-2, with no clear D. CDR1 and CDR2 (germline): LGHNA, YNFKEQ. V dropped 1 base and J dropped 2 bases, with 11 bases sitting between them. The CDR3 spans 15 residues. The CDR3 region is CASSQAPDLNTEAFF. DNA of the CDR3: TGTGCCAGCAGCCAAGCTCCGGACCTTAACACTGAAGCTTTCTTT.

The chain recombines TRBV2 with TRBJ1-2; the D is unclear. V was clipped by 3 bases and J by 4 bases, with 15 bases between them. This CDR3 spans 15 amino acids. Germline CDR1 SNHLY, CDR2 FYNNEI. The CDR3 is CASSEERRNSYGYTF. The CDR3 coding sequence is TGTGCCAGCAGTGAGGAACGACGGAATTCCTATGGCTACACCTTC.

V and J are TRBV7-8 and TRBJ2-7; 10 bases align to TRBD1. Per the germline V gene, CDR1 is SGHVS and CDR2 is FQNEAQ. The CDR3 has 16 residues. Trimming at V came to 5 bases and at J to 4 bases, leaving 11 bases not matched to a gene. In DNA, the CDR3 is TGTGCCAGCAGCCAGACTTTTGGGGACAGGGGTTACGAGCAGTACTTC. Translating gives CASSQTFGDRGYEQYF. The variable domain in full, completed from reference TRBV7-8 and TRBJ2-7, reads GAGVSQSPRYKVAKRGQDVALRCDPISGHVSLFWYQQALGQGPEFLTYFQNEAQLDKSGLPSDRFFAERPEGSVSTLKIQRTQQEDSAVYLCASSQTFGDRGYEQYFGPGTRLTVT.

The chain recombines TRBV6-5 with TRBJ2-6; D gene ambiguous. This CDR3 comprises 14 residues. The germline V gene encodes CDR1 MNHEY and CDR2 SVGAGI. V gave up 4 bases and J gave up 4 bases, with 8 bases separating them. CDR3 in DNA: TGTGCCAGCAGTTTTGTGCTCGGGGCCAACGTCCTGACTTTC. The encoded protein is CASSFVLGANVLTF.

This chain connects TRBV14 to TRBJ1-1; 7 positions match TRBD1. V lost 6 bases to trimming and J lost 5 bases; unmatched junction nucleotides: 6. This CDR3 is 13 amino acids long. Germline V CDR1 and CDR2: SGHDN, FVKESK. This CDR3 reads CASRPGGRTEAFF. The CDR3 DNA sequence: TGTGCCAGCAGACCAGGGGGACGGACTGAAGCTTTCTTT.

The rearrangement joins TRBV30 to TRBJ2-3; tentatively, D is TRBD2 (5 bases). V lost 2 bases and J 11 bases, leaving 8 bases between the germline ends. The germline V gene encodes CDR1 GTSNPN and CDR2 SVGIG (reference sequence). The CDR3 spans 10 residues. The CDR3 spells CAWSSGWQYF. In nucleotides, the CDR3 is TGTGCCTGGAGTAGCGGATGGCAGTATTTT.

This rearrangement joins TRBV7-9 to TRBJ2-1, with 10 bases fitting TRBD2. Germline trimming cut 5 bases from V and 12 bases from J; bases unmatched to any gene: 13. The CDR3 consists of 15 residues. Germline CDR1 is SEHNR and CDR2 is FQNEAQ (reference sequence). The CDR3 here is CASSPGLAELLGQFF. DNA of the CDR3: TGTGCCAGCAGCCCAGGACTAGCGGAGCTTTTGGGGCAGTTCTTC.

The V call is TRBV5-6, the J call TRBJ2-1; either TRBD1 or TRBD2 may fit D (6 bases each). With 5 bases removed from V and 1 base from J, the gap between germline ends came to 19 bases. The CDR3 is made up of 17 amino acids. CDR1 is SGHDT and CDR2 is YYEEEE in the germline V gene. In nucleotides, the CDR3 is TGTGCCAGCAGTTCTTCCCCCCCGGGGGCTTCCTACAATGAGCAGTTCTTC. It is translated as CASSSSPPGASYNEQFF.

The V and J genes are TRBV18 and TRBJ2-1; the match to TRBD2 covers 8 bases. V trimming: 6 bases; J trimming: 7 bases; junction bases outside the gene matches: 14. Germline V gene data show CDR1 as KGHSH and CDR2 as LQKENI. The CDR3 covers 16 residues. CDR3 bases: TGTGCCAGCTCCCTTCGAAGCGGGAGTGTCGGGAATGAGCAGTTCTTC. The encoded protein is CASSLRSGSVGNEQFF.